In its sample, the clone carrying this T cell receptor (beta chain) was seen once. What it binds is not known. The record originates from a study of T-cell reconstitution after alpha-beta-depleted transplantation in children. General study points: Surviving recipient T cells and thymic progenitors accounted for the high day-60 TCRbeta diversity observed in some patients.

Unique molecular identifiers were incorporated when the TCRbeta library was constructed. TCRdb redid the calling of the PCR reads with MiXCR, one entry per CDR3 protein. This sample has roughly 310,000 distinct CDR3 sequences; roughly 21% occur once, and the top ten carry roughly 9.8%. This TCR derives from a male patient between 10 and 17 years old who had a stem cell transplant for acute lymphoblastic leukemia, so the T cells may come from the graft donor. The starting material was PBMCs, mostly from graft donor cells, obtained 180 days after TCRalphabeta/CD19-depleted stem cell transplant.

The CDR3 here is CASSLDRVIYEQYF. The CDR3 DNA reads as TGCGCCAGCAGCCTGGACAGGGTAATCTACGAGCAGTACTTC. The V gene is TRBV5-1, the J gene TRBJ2-7; TRBD1 matches 8 bases. Per germline, CDR1 SGHRS and CDR2 YFSETQ. The CDR3 is made up of 14 amino acids. Losses at the gene ends were 4 bases for V and 3 bases for J; bases not matched to a gene: 6.